These 20 T cell receptor beta chains share one sample of origin, sequenced in a study of T-cell reconstitution after alpha-beta-depleted transplantation in children. Molecular barcoding with unique molecular identifiers was used for the TCRbeta library. In TCRdb, the PCR reads were re-called with MiXCR into one record per CDR3 protein. The sample lists over 400,000 distinct CDR3 sequences; 43% were seen once. This specimen consisted of PBMCs, obtained before TCRalphabeta/CD19-depleted stem cell transplant. The receptors stem from a girl aged 2 to 9 with aplastic anemia, due to receive a stem cell transplant.

The chain recombines TRBV3-1 with TRBJ1-5; 9 nucleotides align to TRBD1. Germline CDR1 reads LGHDT; CDR2 reads YNNKEL (reference sequence). The CDR3 contains 17 residues. The trim removed 1 base at V and 3 bases at J, leaving 7 bases unmatched. The CDR3 region has the DNA TGTGCCAGCAGCCAAGGGGACAGGGTGGAGGACAATCAGCCCCAGCATTTT. Translation: CASSQGDRVEDNQPQHF.

The chain links TRBV20-1 to TRBJ2-7; D is unresolved. The CDR3 runs 11 residues. Deletions cut 4 bases from V and 3 bases from J, with 7 bases between. The germline V gene has CDR1 DFQATT and CDR2 SNEGSKA (reference sequence). CDR3 coding DNA: TGCAGTGCTAACAACCTCTACGAGCAGTACTTC. This translates into CSANNLYEQYF.

The J gene is TRBJ1-1, the V gene TRBV3-1; no clear D. CDR1 and CDR2 from the germline V gene are LGHDT and YNNKEL (reference sequence). V lost 8 bases and J lost 0, with 16 bases in between. This CDR3 is 15 amino acids long. The CDR3 loop is CASHRRPPMNTEAFF. CDR3 nucleotides: TGTGCCAGCCATAGACGGCCGCCCATGAACACTGAAGCTTTCTTT.

The rearrangement joins TRBV27 to TRBJ2-5; TRBD2 matches 11 bases. V shed 2 bases, J shed 4 bases, and the junction held 6 bases outside the gene matches. CDR1 is MNHEY and CDR2 is SMNVEV in the germline V gene (reference sequence). The CDR3 totals 16 residues. This chain's CDR3 is CASSLRLAGRRETQYF. CDR3 nucleotides: TGTGCCAGCAGTTTAAGACTAGCGGGGAGACGAGAGACCCAGTACTTC.

This chain joins TRBV6-1 and TRBJ2-1, with TRBD2 matching over 9 bases. Trimming cost V 6 bases and J 4 bases; bases outside gene matches: 10. CDR1 MNHNS and CDR2 SASEGT come from the germline V gene. The CDR3 consists of 16 residues. Written as DNA, the CDR3 is TGTGCCAGCAGGCCTAACGAGGCGGGAGGGTACAATGAGCAGTTCTTC. Translation: CASRPNEAGGYNEQFF.

About this clonotype itself: A much bigger clone sits one base away, suggesting this may be a read error. The chain links TRBV20-1 to TRBJ1-5, with 8 bases aligning to TRBD1. The germline V gene encodes CDR1 DFQATT and CDR2 SNEGSKA (reference sequence). This CDR3 has 17 residues. CDR3 DNA sequence: TGCTGTGCTGACGGACAGGGTGAGGGATATAGCAATCAGCCCCAGCATTTT. This translates into CCADGQGEGYSNQPQHF.

This clonotype came up a few times. The rearrangement links TRBV11-2 to TRBJ2-7; D not certain. The germline V and J ends were trimmed by 2 bases and 0 bases, with 20 bases remaining between them. The CDR3 consists of 18 residues. Germline V gene sequence: CDR1 SGHAT, CDR2 FQNNGV. CDR3 amino acids: CASSLIGSQSASSYEQYF. CDR3 bases: TGTGCCAGCAGCTTAATCGGCTCCCAGAGCGCAAGCTCCTACGAGCAGTACTTC.

CDR3 sequence: CASSYVTGPGANVLTF. The CDR3 coding sequence is TGTGCCAGCAGTTATGTCACAGGGCCCGGGGCCAACGTCCTGACTTTC. The chain couples TRBV6-5 to TRBJ2-6; TRBD1 is a possible D gene (6 bases). The V gene's germline CDR1 is MNHEY and CDR2 SVGAGI. V was pared by 3 bases and J by 4 bases, with 13 bases between. The CDR3 is 16 residues long.

The rearrangement joins TRBV27 to TRBJ2-3; 11 positions agree with TRBD2. The CDR3 is 16 amino acids. The trim removed 6 bases at V and 2 bases at J, leaving 7 bases unmatched. The germline gives CDR1 MNHEY, CDR2 SMNVEV (reference sequence). The CDR3 reads CASRGGTSGLTDTQYF. The DNA of the CDR3 is TGTGCCAGCAGGGGGGGGACTAGCGGCCTCACAGATACGCAGTATTTT.

The V and J genes are TRBV20-1 and TRBJ2-5; D is possibly TRBD2 (6 bases). From germline, CDR1 is DFQATT and CDR2 SNEGSKA (reference sequence). This CDR3 spans 13 amino acids. Trimming pared 6 bases from V and 0 bases from J, leaving 11 bases between. The CDR3, as DNA: TGCAGTGCAATAGCGGATAACCAAGAGACCCAGTACTTC. Residues: CSAIADNQETQYF.

This clonotype was observed at least ten times. The chain links TRBV20-1 to TRBJ2-7; 8 bases match TRBD2. The germline CDR1 and CDR2 sequences are DFQATT and SNEGSKA (reference sequence). The J segment lost 2 bases and the V segment lost 3 bases, leaving 3 bases of the junction unmatched. The CDR3 covers 13 residues. The CDR3 spells CSASGRAAYEQYF. The CDR3 DNA reads as TGCAGTGCTAGCGGGAGGGCCGCCTACGAGCAGTACTTC.

This clonotype showed up just a few times. This chain links TRBV5-1 with TRBJ2-5; 7 nucleotides line up with TRBD1. V lost 5 bases to trimming and J lost 0 bases; unmatched junction nucleotides: 7. The germline CDR1 and CDR2 sequences are SGHRS and YFSETQ. The length of the CDR3 is 15 residues. CDR3 nucleotides: TGCGCCAGCAGGGCCGGGACAGCGTACCAAGAGACCCAGTACTTC. Protein sequence: CASRAGTAYQETQYF.

This clonotype has at least ten counts. The genes are TRBV9 and TRBJ2-7; 11 bases align to TRBD2. This CDR3 comprises 16 residues. V dropped 7 bases and J dropped 1; count of bases not matched to a gene: 10. The germline V gene has CDR1 SGDLS and CDR2 YYNGEE. CDR3 DNA: TGTGCCAGCGGGACCCGGCGACTAGCGGGATCCTACGAGCAGTACTTC. Translated, it gives CASGTRRLAGSYEQYF.

The chain has TRBV6-5 and TRBJ1-3; the D gene is possibly TRBD1 (5 bases). The germline gives CDR1 MNHEY, CDR2 SVGAGI. Trimming took off 2 bases at V and 10 bases at J, with 21 bases between the two ends. The CDR3 length is 16 residues. The chain's CDR3 is CASSYEGGGARGTIYF. The CDR3 region has the DNA TGTGCCAGCAGTTACGAAGGCGGAGGGGCAAGAGGAACCATATATTTT.

This CDR3 is CASSPRRAGLETQYF. Here the CDR3 DNA reads TGTGCCAGCAGCCCCCGACGAGCGGGGTTGGAGACCCAGTACTTC. The rearrangement links TRBV11-1 to TRBJ2-5, with 7 bases fitting TRBD2. Per the germline V gene, CDR1 is SGHAT and CDR2 is FQDESV (reference sequence). Unmatched junction bases numbered 11, after V lost 5 bases and J lost 5 bases. This CDR3 is built from 15 residues.

Ten or more counts support this clonotype. The chain employs TRBV20-1 and TRBJ1-3; weak D call: TRBD1 (5 bases). V was trimmed by 1 base and J by 8 bases, leaving 12 bases between them. Per the germline V gene, CDR1 is DFQATT and CDR2 is SNEGSKA (reference sequence). The CDR3 has 13 residues. CDR3 in amino acids: CSARGGIADTIYF. In DNA form, the CDR3 reads TGCAGTGCTAGAGGGGGGATTGCGGACACCATATATTTT.

The rearrangement uses TRBV18 and TRBJ2-1; D is uncertain. The V gene's germline CDR1 is KGHSH and CDR2 LQKENI. With 3 bases removed from V and 8 bases from J, the gap between germline ends came to 8 bases. The CDR3 has 12 amino acids. In DNA form, the CDR3 reads TGTGCCAGCTCACCGGATTCGGATGAGCAGTTCTTC. Its translation: CASSPDSDEQFF. The full variable domain, in which reference TRBV18 and TRBJ2-1 provide the parts outside the CDR3, is NAGVMQNPRHLVRRRGQEARLRCSPMKGHSHVYWYRQLPEEGLKFMVYLQKENIIDESGMPKERFSAEFPKEGPSILRIQQVVRGDSAAYFCASSPDSDEQFFGPGTRLTVL.

V usage is TRBV4-1 and J usage is TRBJ2-5, with 8 bases matching TRBD2. After removal of 3 bases from V and 5 bases from J, the junction contained 11 bases not matched to a gene. The CDR3 is 16 residues long. Germline values: CDR1 MGHRA, CDR2 YSYEKL. CDR3 nucleotide sequence: TGCGCCAGCAGCCAGGGCGGCGGGAGGCCCCCGGAGACCCAGTACTTC. Translation: CASSQGGGRPPETQYF.

CDR3 DNA sequence: TGTGCCAGCAGCTTGTCTACTCTGGAAGCTTTCTTT. It yields the protein CASSLSTLEAFF. The chain couples TRBV7-2 to TRBJ1-1; D call uncertain. Germline CDR1 and CDR2: SGHTA and FQGNSA. Trimming stripped 3 bases from V and 8 bases from J, with 10 bases between. This CDR3 is built from 12 residues.

The gene calls are TRBV2 and TRBJ1-2; possible D gene TRBD1, 5 bases. This CDR3 has 15 residues. CDR1 is SNHLY, CDR2 FYNNEI, per germline. V lost 6 bases, J lost 4 bases, and 18 bases lay in between. CDR3 sequence: CASRATSTAFYGYTF. CDR3 nucleotide sequence: TGTGCCAGCAGGGCCACTTCGACAGCTTTCTATGGCTACACCTTC.